The rows below give T cell receptor beta chains drawn from one sample of a study of T cell responses to AZD1222 COVID-19 vaccine. The protocol was immunoSEQ multiplex PCR, while the TCRdb copy is restricted to in-frame clones and leaves out a portion. The sample records roughly 120,000 clones, 88% being singletons. The starting material was peripheral blood, obtained on day 0 of AZD1222 vaccination. All receptors derive from an adult in good health. CDR3s leave out the opening cysteine and the closing phenylalanine or tryptophan.

cdr3_aa	v_call	j_call
ASILDGNTEAF	TRBV6-4	TRBJ1-1
ACKIDRGYYGYT	TRBV30	TRBJ1-2
TSSPVGGAGNEQF	TRBV1	TRBJ2-1
ASSLTTGPNTEAF	TRBV7-3	TRBJ1-1
ASSYVRTGGGYGYT	TRBV6-5	TRBJ1-2
SVQGAPSPNEQF	TRBV29-1	TRBJ2-1
ASSFPGGLHEQY	TRBV27	TRBJ2-7
ASSPARQRGTGELF	TRBV19	TRBJ2-2
ASSQEWTGDYEQY	TRBV3-1/TRBV3-2	TRBJ2-7
AWRGVGTGNTIY	TRBV30	TRBJ1-3
ASSDRVSNEKLF	TRBV6-1	TRBJ1-4
ASSLETGYEQY	TRBV4-3	TRBJ2-7
ASSSAHSGANVLT	TRBV6-5	TRBJ2-6
ASSPWTGEADGYT	TRBV19	TRBJ1-2
ASSEDVGPRNEQF	TRBV2	TRBJ2-1
ASPPPGEQTQY	TRBV6-5	TRBJ2-5
ASSLVGQGSNQPQH	TRBV7-2	TRBJ1-5
ASSPSPLNTGELF	TRBV7-2	TRBJ2-2
ASSLKGPGGYEKLF	TRBV7-2	TRBJ1-4
ASSYSIRVNEKLF	TRBV6-5	TRBJ1-4
ASSRGGYSNQPQH	TRBV27	TRBJ1-5
ASSFRPRSNQPQH	TRBV28	TRBJ1-5
ASSPKGTRIQVQF	TRBV5-6	TRBJ2-1
ASRGFLNTEAF	TRBV19	TRBJ1-1
ASSQILVDEQF	TRBV4-3	TRBJ2-1
ASSYRQETQY	TRBV6-2/TRBV6-3	TRBJ2-5
ASSPPGQGAIWDGYT	TRBV28	TRBJ1-2
SVDRGPLSEAF	TRBV29-1	TRBJ1-1
ASSLVLAGGQETQY	TRBV5-1	TRBJ2-5
ASSHGGRGNQPQH	TRBV14	TRBJ1-5
ASSLVQRGTYEQY	TRBV7-9	TRBJ2-7
ASRGAFTTDTQY	TRBV27	TRBJ2-3
ASSLGTGLSTDTQY	TRBV5-1	TRBJ2-3
ASSFQGANTEAF	TRBV11-2	TRBJ1-1
ASSPKGSTEAF	TRBV18	TRBJ1-1
ASSKAGGPGELF	TRBV6-2/TRBV6-3	TRBJ2-2
ATSDFSGAIRGEQF	TRBV24-1	TRBJ2-1
ASIQDRAYQPQH	TRBV28	TRBJ1-5
SVARDSRGDGYT	TRBV29-1	TRBJ1-2
ASSLELTGRTEAF	TRBV7-2	TRBJ1-1
AWMGKGGVDTEAF	TRBV30	TRBJ1-1
ASSPRSGTAEAF	TRBV27	TRBJ1-1
ASSLGAPGLAGGDTQY	TRBV7-9	TRBJ2-3
ASTRDMYTEAF	TRBV5-1	TRBJ1-1
ASSNPYQPQH	TRBV2	TRBJ1-5
ASKPAGANTGELF	TRBV6-4	TRBJ2-2
ASSLGYPSYEQY	TRBV7-8	TRBJ2-7
ASSEVSDTTYGYT	TRBV6-1	TRBJ1-2
AISQGEETQY	TRBV10-3	TRBJ2-5
ASKVRGQSYGYT	TRBV2	TRBJ1-2
ASSGSEGANVLT	TRBV18	TRBJ2-6
ASSLARGITNEKLF	TRBV5-8	TRBJ1-4
ASSPLRQADQPQH	TRBV18	TRBJ1-5
ASSFRYGNEQY	TRBV5-1	TRBJ2-7
ASSISQGPVYEQY	TRBV19	TRBJ2-7
ASQTGVAGNTIY	TRBV5-1	TRBJ1-3
SVRGTGRVNGYT	TRBV29-1	TRBJ1-2
ASSLGAENIQY	TRBV7-9	TRBJ2-4
ASSRDRDYGYT	TRBV3-1/TRBV3-2	TRBJ1-2